The 28 T cell receptor beta chains given below trace back to one sample, sequenced in a study of T cell responses to AZD1222 COVID-19 vaccine. The assay was immunoSEQ multiplex PCR, and TCRdb's table has in-frame clones only and misses some. Of 95,000 to 120,000 clones listed, about 91% are singletons. This material consisted of peripheral blood, taken 28 days after the second AZD1222 dose. These receptors originate from an adult who received the AZD1222 COVID-19 vaccine.

The rearrangement links TRBV6-2 or TRBV6-3 to TRBJ1-1, with D possibly TRBD1 on 5 matching bases. The CDR3 is 13 amino acids. CDR1 is MNHEY, CDR2 SVGEGT, per germline. V dropped 5 bases and J dropped 5 bases, with 12 bases sitting between them. The CDR3 reads CASSEYRSTEAFF. CDR3 coding DNA: TGTGCCAGCAGTGAGTACAGGTCAACTGAAGCTTTCTTT.

This chain's CDR3 is CASSLRQGGEKLFF. The CDR3 DNA follows: TGTGCCAGCAGCCTTAGACAGGGAGGAGAAAAACTGTTTTTT. The chain recombines TRBV3-1 (or the pseudogene TRBV3-2) with TRBJ1-4; TRBD1 agrees at 7 bases. The CDR3 runs to 14 residues. Per the germline V gene, CDR1 is LGHDT and CDR2 is YNNKEL (reference sequence). The junction had 7 bases not matched to a gene; V was cut back by 4 bases and J by 8 bases.

This chain joins TRBV6-5 and TRBJ2-7; D unclear. V was trimmed by 5 bases and J by 2 bases, leaving 10 bases between them. Germline V gives CDR1 MNHEY, CDR2 SVGAGI. The CDR3 is made up of 13 amino acids. The CDR3 DNA follows: TGTGCCAGCAGTCCCGGTTTACCCTACGAGCAGTACTTC. It encodes CASSPGLPYEQYF.

The chain recombines TRBV5-1 with TRBJ2-7, with 7 bases aligning to TRBD1. Germline-derived CDR1 and CDR2 are SGHRS and YFSETQ. Trimming removed 1 base from V and 0 bases from J; junction bases left unmatched: 7. CDR3 size: 16 residues. For the CDR3, the DNA is TGCGCCAGCAGCTTGCTACAGGGGAGTCACTCCTACGAGCAGTACTTC. The encoded protein is CASSLLQGSHSYEQYF.

V gene TRBV7-9 combines with J gene TRBJ1-3; 10 bases map to TRBD1. The CDR3 runs 15 residues. V lost 4 bases and J lost 4; bases outside the gene matches: 4. From germline, CDR1 is SEHNR and CDR2 FQNEAQ (reference sequence). The CDR3 DNA reads TGTGCCAGCAGCTCAGGACAGGGGGTCGGAAACACCATATATTTT. Residues: CASSSGQGVGNTIYF.

The V gene is TRBV6-2 or TRBV6-3, the J gene TRBJ2-2; D gene uncertain. Germline V lookup: CDR1 MNHEY, CDR2 SVGEGT. The ends were cut back, 2 bases at V and 8 bases at J, with 6 bases in the middle. This CDR3 is built from 12 residues. The DNA of the CDR3 is TGTGCCAGCAGTTACGTCGGGGGGGAGCTGTTTTTT. This codes for CASSYVGGELFF.

There are a few counts of this clone. The V and J genes are TRBV5-5 and TRBJ1-5; maybe TRBD1 (5 bases). CDR1 SGHKS and CDR2 YYEKEE come from the germline V gene (reference sequence). CDR3 length equals 14 residues. The V and J ends lost 2 bases and 5 bases respectively, with 11 bases between them. This chain's CDR3 is CASSLLQGDQPQHF. The CDR3 coding sequence is TGTGCCAGCAGCTTACTCCAGGGCGATCAGCCCCAGCATTTT.

The gene calls are TRBV5-5 and TRBJ1-5; tentatively, D is TRBD1 (6 bases). Germline CDR1 SGHKS, CDR2 YYEKEE (reference sequence). The CDR3 consists of 15 residues. Trimming took off 3 bases at V and 3 bases at J, with 13 bases between the two ends. This CDR3 reads CASSSGQQNNQPQHF. DNA of the CDR3: TGTGCCAGCAGCTCAGGACAGCAGAACAATCAGCCCCAGCATTTT.

This chain uses TRBV5-5 with TRBJ2-1, with D possibly being TRBD2 (6 bases). The V and J ends lost 4 bases and 9 bases respectively, with 14 bases between them. Germline loops: CDR1 SGHKS, CDR2 YYEKEE (reference sequence). The CDR3 loop spans 13 amino acids. As DNA, the CDR3 is TGTGCCAGCAGCCCGGAGGGGATAGGTGAGCAGTTCTTC. Translated, it gives CASSPEGIGEQFF.

This chain uses TRBV24-1 with TRBJ1-1, with D possibly TRBD1 on 5 matching bases. V lost 8 bases and J lost 1, with 13 bases in between. The CDR3 spans 14 residues. CDR1 is KGHDR and CDR2 is SFDVKD in the germline V gene. The CDR3 nucleotides are TGTGCCACCAAGGGACGGGGAGGGAACACTGAAGCTTTCTTT. This sequence encodes CATKGRGGNTEAFF.

The chain has TRBV4-2 and TRBJ1-2; possible D gene TRBD1, 5 bases. The CDR3 covers 15 residues. Germline V gene sequence: CDR1 LGHNA, CDR2 YNFKEQ. V was cut by 0 bases and J by 4 bases, with 12 bases left in between. The CDR3 region has the DNA TGTGCCAGCAGCCAAGATTCATATGGGGGCTATGGCTACACCTTC. Protein product: CASSQDSYGGYGYTF.

V and J are TRBV6-5 and TRBJ2-2; unclear D gene. Per germline, CDR1 MNHEY and CDR2 SVGAGI. V lost 2 bases, J lost 6 bases, and 7 bases lay in between. The CDR3 covers 13 residues. CDR3 region: CASSYGLAGELFF. DNA of the CDR3: TGTGCCAGCAGTTACGGTCTCGCCGGGGAGCTGTTTTTT.

V usage is TRBV28 and J usage is TRBJ2-7, with no clear D. Trimming removed 5 bases at V and 6 bases at J, with 14 bases between. The CDR3 has 13 amino acids. Germline CDR1 reads MDHEN; CDR2 reads SYDVKM. The CDR3 nucleotides read TGTGCCAGCAGTGCCATCGGCGGAGTCGAGCAGTACTTC. This encodes CASSAIGGVEQYF.

This clone was seen just once. This chain links TRBV7-9 with TRBJ2-5, with D unclear. The CDR3 loop spans 13 amino acids. V lost 1 base to trimming and J lost 1 base, with 4 bases between them. The germline V gene has CDR1 SEHNR and CDR2 FQNEAQ (reference sequence). The CDR3 DNA is TGTGCCAGCAGCTTAGTGGGCCAAGAGACCCAGTACTTC. It translates to CASSLVGQETQYF.

CDR3 region: CASSAREARYNSPLHF. CDR3 nucleotides: TGTGCCAGCAGTGCCCGAGAGGCACGTTATAATTCACCCCTCCACTTT. V is TRBV28 and J is TRBJ1-6; D is uncertain. Trimming took off 5 bases at V and 4 bases at J, with 15 bases between the two ends. The germline V gene encodes CDR1 MDHEN and CDR2 SYDVKM. CDR3 length equals 16 residues.

The gene calls are TRBV7-2 and TRBJ2-7, with 10 bases that match TRBD1. CDR1 SGHTA and CDR2 FQGNSA come from the germline V gene. The CDR3 runs 14 residues. V trimming: 3 bases; J trimming: 6 bases; junction bases outside the gene matches: 5. CDR3: CASSFDRGLSEQYF. In DNA form, the CDR3 reads TGTGCCAGCAGCTTCGACAGGGGGCTGAGCGAGCAGTACTTC.

This clone was counted once. The genes are TRBV5-5 and TRBJ1-2; perhaps TRBD1 as D (6 bases). CDR3 size: 15 residues. From germline, CDR1 is SGHKS and CDR2 YYEKEE (reference sequence). V shed 5 bases and J shed 2 bases, with 16 bases lying between them. Here the CDR3 reads CASRTDLDRNYGYTF. In nucleotides, the CDR3 is TGTGCCAGCAGAACGGACTTGGACAGAAACTATGGCTACACCTTC. The full variable domain, completed using reference TRBV5-5 and TRBJ1-2, is DAGVTQSPTHLIKTRGQQVTLRCSPISGHKSVSWYQQVLGQGPQFIFQYYEKEERGRGNFPDRFSARQFPNYSSELNVNALLLGDSALYLCASRTDLDRNYGYTFGSGTRLTVV.

The CDR3 region is CASSLSVGAGQPQHF. The CDR3 coding sequence is TGTGCCAGCAGTTTGTCCGTGGGGGCGGGACAGCCCCAGCATTTT. This chain links TRBV28 with TRBJ1-5, with a weak D call TRBD1 (6 bases). The germline V gene encodes CDR1 MDHEN and CDR2 SYDVKM. This CDR3 has 15 amino acids. Trimming took 3 bases from V and 7 from J, leaving 16 bases between them.

This chain uses TRBV18 with TRBJ1-2; 8 bases match TRBD1. V trimming: 4 bases; J trimming: 4 bases; junction bases outside the gene matches: 14. CDR3 length: 17 amino acids. Germline V lookup: CDR1 KGHSH, CDR2 LQKENI. CDR3 in DNA: TGTGCCAGCTCACTCTCCGCTGCGGGACAGGATTTCTATGGCTACACCTTC. It specifies CASSLSAAGQDFYGYTF.

This clone occurred a few times. The chain uses TRBV6-2 or TRBV6-3 and TRBJ1-1; D unclear. The CDR3 has 12 amino acids. The germline V gene encodes CDR1 MNHEY and CDR2 SVGEGT. V was shortened by 2 bases and J by 8 bases, with 9 bases between the two germline ends. The CDR3: CASSYPVVEAFF. The DNA for the CDR3 is TGTGCCAGCAGTTACCCGGTCGTAGAAGCTTTCTTT.

In this sample, this clone turned up a few times. This chain connects TRBV4-3 to TRBJ2-1; either TRBD1 or TRBD2 may supply D (5 bases each). Deletions cut 5 bases from V and 3 bases from J, with 17 bases between. This CDR3 has 16 amino acids. Germline V CDR1 and CDR2: LGHNA, YSLEER. The CDR3 nucleotides read TGCGCCAGCAGCAAAGCCATTGTGGGGGACTACAATGAGCAGTTCTTC. Its protein is CASSKAIVGDYNEQFF.

The J gene is TRBJ2-5, the V gene TRBV6-6; D may correspond to TRBD1 or TRBD2 (6 bases each). The germline V gene has CDR1 MNHNY and CDR2 SVGAGI (reference sequence). The germline V and J ends were trimmed by 5 bases and 5 bases, with 12 bases remaining between them. The CDR3 loop spans 13 amino acids. The CDR3 sequence is CASSGGPGETQYF. The DNA for the CDR3 is TGTGCCAGCAGTGGGGGGCCTGGGGAGACCCAGTACTTC.

The rearrangement joins TRBV19 to TRBJ1-2; D remains unclear. V was cut by 0 bases and J by 0 bases, with 8 bases left in between. The CDR3 runs 15 residues. Germline values: CDR1 LNHDA, CDR2 SQIVND (reference sequence). The CDR3 nucleotides are TGTGCCAGTAGTATAGAGACAAACCCTAACTATGGCTACACCTTC. It yields the protein CASSIETNPNYGYTF. Filled out from reference TRBV19 and TRBJ1-2, the complete variable domain reads DGGITQSPKYLFRKEGQNVTLSCEQNLNHDAMYWYRQDPGQGLRLIYYSQIVNDFQKGDIAEGYSVSREKKESFPLTVTSAQKNPTAFYLCASSIETNPNYGYTFGSGTRLTVV.

V and J are TRBV27 and TRBJ1-2; a weak D match, TRBD1 (6 bases). There are 16 residues in the CDR3. The germline V and J ends were trimmed by 2 bases and 4 bases, with 17 bases remaining between them. CDR1 is MNHEY, CDR2 SMNVEV, per germline (reference sequence). DNA for the CDR3: TGTGCCAGCAGTTTAAAATTTCAGGGGACCCTCTATGGCTACACCTTC. The encoded protein is CASSLKFQGTLYGYTF.

This sequence joins TRBV5-1 and TRBJ2-3, with D tentatively TRBD1 (6 bases). The CDR3 extends over 15 amino acids. V lost 6 bases and J lost 3, with 17 bases in between. Germline CDR1 and CDR2: SGHRS and YFSETQ. CDR3 protein: CASTNPDRFTDTQYF. Written as DNA, the CDR3 is TGCGCCAGCACCAATCCAGACAGGTTTACAGATACGCAGTATTTT.

In its sample, this clone was seen once. This sequence joins TRBV6-5 and TRBJ1-5; TRBD1 is a possible D gene (5 bases). Germline CDR1 reads MNHEY; CDR2 reads SVGAGI. The ends were cut back, 10 bases at V and 4 bases at J, with 17 bases in the middle. This CDR3 is 14 amino acids long. CDR3 protein: CATLPGPWNQPQHF. The DNA for the CDR3 is TGTGCCACCCTCCCGGGGCCATGGAATCAGCCCCAGCATTTT.

The chain uses TRBV4-2 and TRBJ1-6; no clear D. Germline V gene data show CDR1 as LGHNA and CDR2 as YNFKEQ. V dropped 3 bases and J dropped 5 bases, with 17 bases sitting between them. The CDR3 loop spans 17 amino acids. The CDR3 is CASSQVATPLNNSPLHF. CDR3 in DNA: TGTGCCAGCAGCCAGGTTGCCACACCTTTGAATAATTCACCCCTCCACTTT.

As regards this clone: Other DNA sequences of this sample code for an identical CDR3. The chain employs TRBV10-2 and TRBJ2-7; D ambiguous. V lost 0 bases, J lost 2 bases, and 2 bases lay in between. Germline V gene lookup returns CDR1 WSHSY and CDR2 SAAADI. The CDR3 covers 12 residues. The CDR3 here is CASSESTYEQYF. The CDR3 region has the DNA TGCGCCAGCAGTGAGTCCACCTACGAGCAGTACTTC.